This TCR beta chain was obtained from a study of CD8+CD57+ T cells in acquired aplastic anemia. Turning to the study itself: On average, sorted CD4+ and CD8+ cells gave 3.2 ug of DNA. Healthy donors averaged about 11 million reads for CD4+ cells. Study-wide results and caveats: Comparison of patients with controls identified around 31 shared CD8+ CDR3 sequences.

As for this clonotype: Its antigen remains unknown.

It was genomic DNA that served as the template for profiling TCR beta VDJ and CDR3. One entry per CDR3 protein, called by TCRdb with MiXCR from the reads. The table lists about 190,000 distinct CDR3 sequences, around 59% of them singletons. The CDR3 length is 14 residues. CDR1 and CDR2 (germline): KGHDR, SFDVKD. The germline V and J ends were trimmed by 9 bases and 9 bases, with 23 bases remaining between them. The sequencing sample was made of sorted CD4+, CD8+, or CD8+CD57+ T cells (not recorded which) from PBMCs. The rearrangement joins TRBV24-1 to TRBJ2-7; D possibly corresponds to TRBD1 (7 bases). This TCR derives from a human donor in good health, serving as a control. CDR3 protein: CATSPRTGGAGQYF. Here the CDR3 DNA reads TGTGCCACCTCCCCTCGGACAGGAGGGGCCGGGCAGTACTTC.